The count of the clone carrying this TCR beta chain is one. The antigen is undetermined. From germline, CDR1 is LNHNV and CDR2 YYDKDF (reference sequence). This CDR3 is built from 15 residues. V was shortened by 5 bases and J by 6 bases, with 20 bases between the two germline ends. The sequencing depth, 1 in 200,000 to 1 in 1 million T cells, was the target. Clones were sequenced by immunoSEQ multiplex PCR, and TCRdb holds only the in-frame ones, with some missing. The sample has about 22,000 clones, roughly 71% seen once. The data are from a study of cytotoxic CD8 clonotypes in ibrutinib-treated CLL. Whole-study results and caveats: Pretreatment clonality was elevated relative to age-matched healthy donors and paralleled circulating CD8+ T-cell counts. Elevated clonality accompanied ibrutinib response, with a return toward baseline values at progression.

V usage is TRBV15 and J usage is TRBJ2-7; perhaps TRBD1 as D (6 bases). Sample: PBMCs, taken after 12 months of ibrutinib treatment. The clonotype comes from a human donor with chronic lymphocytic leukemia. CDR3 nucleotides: TGTGCCACCAGCTTCGATGGCGGACAGAGCATCGAGCAGTACTTC. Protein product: CATSFDGGQSIEQYF.